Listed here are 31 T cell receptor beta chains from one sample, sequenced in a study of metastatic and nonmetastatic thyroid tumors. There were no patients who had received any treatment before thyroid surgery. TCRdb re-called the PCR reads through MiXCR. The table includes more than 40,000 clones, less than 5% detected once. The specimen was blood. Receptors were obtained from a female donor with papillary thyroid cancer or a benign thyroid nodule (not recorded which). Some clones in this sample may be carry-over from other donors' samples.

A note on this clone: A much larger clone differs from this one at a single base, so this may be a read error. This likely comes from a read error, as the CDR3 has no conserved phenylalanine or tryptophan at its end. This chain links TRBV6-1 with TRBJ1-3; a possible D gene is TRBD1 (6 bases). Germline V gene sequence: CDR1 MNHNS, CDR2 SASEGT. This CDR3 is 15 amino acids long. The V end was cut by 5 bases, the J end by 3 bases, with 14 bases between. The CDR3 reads CASSISQGSGNTIYS. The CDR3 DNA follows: TGTGCCAGCAGTATCTCCCAGGGGAGTGGAAACACCATATATTCT.

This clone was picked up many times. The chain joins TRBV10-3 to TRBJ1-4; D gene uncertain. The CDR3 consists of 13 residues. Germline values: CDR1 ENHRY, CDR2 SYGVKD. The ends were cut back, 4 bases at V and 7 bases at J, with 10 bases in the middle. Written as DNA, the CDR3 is TGTGCCATCAGTGCTCGGGCGTCTGAAAAACTGTTTTTT. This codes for CAISARASEKLFF.

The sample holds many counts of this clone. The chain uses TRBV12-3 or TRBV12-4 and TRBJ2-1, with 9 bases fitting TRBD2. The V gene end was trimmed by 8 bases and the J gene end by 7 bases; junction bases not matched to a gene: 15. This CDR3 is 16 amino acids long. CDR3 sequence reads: CASSIPAGGSGNEQFF. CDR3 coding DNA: TGTGCCAGCTCGATCCCCGCGGGAGGGTCAGGGAATGAGCAGTTCTTC.

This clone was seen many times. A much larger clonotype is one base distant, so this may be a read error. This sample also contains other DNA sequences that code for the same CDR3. CDR3 nucleotide sequence: TGTGCCAGCAGTTACTCGCCCGGCTCTGGAAACACCATATATTTT. Protein sequence: CASSYSPGSGNTIYF. J is TRBJ1-3 and V is TRBV6-5; D gene unclear. Germline V gene sequence: CDR1 MNHEY, CDR2 SVGAGI. The CDR3 runs to 15 residues. Trimming removed 0 bases at V and 0 bases at J, with 6 bases between.

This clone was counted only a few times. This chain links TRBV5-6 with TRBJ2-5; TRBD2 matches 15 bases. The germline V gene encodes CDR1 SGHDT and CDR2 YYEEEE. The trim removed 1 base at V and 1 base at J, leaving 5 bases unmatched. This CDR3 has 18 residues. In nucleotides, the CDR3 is TGTGCCAGCAGCTTGCGGACTAGCGGGAGGGCCCTCCAAGAGACCCAGTACTTC. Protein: CASSLRTSGRALQETQYF.

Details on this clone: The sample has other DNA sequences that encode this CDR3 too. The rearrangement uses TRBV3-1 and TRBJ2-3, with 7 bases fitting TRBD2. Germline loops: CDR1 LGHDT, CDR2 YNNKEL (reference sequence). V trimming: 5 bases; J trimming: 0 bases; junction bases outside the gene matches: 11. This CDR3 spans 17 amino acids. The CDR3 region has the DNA TGTGCCAGCAGCACAAGACTAGCTGGAGGGAGCACAGATACGCAGTATTTT. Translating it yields CASSTRLAGGSTDTQYF.

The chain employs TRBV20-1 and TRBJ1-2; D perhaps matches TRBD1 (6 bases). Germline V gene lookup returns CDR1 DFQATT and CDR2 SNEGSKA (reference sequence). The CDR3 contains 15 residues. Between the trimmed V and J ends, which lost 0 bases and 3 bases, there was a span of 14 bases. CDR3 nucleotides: TGCAGTGCTAGAGATCGTTCGGGGGCCCACTATGGCTACACCTTC. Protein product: CSARDRSGAHYGYTF.

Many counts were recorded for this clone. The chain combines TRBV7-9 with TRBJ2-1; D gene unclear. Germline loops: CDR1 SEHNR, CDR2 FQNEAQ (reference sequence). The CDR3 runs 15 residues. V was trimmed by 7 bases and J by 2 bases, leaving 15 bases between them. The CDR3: CASILPERPYNEQFF. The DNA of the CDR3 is TGTGCCAGCATTTTGCCAGAAAGGCCCTACAATGAGCAGTTCTTC.

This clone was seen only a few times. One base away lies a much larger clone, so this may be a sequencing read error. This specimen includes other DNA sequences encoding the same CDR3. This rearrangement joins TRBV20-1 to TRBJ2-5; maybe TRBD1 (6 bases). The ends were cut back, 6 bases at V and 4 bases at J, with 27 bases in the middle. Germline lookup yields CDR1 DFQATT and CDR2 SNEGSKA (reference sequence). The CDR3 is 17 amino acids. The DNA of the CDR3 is TGCAGTGCCCCCCCCGGTCCAGGATGGCAACAGGGAGAGACCCAGTACTTC. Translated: CSAPPGPGWQQGETQYF.

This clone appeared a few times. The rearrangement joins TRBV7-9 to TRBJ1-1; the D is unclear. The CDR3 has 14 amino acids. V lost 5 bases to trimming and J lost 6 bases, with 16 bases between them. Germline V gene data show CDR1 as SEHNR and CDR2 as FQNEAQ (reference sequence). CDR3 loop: CASSDPGSQAEAFF. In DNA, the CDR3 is TGTGCCAGCAGCGACCCGGGTTCACAAGCTGAAGCTTTCTTT.

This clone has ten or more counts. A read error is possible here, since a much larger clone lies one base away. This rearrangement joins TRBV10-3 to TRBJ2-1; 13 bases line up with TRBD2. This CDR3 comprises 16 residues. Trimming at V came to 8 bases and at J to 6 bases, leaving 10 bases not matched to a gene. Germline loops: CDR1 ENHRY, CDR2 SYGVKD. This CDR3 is CAIGPGTSGIRNEQFF. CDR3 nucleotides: TGTGCCATCGGTCCCGGGACTAGCGGGATCCGCAATGAGCAGTTCTTC.

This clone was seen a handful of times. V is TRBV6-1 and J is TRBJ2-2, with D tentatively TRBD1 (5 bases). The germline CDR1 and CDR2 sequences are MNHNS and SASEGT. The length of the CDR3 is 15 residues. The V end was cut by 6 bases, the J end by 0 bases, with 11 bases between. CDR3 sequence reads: CASSQGCANTGELFF. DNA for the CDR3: TGTGCCAGCAGCCAGGGCTGTGCGAACACCGGGGAGCTGTTTTTT.

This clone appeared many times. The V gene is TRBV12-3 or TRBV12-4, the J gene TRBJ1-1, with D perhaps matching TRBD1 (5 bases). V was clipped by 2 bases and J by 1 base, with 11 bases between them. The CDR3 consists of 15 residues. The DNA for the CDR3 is TGTGCCAGCAGTTTAAGCTCCCAGGGGAACACTGAAGCTTTCTTT. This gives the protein CASSLSSQGNTEAFF.

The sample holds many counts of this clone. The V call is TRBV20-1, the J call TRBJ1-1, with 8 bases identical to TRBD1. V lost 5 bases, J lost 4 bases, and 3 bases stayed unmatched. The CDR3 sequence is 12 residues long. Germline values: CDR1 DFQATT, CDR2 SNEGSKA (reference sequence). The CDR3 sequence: CSAGQGGTEAFF. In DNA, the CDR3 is TGCAGTGCTGGACAGGGCGGCACTGAAGCTTTCTTT.

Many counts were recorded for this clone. This chain's CDR3 is CASSELTANYGYTF. The CDR3 bases are TGCGCCAGCAGCGAACTTACAGCTAACTATGGCTACACCTTC. The chain joins TRBV5-1 to TRBJ1-2; D remains ambiguous. Trimming pared 4 bases from V and 0 bases from J, leaving 10 bases between. This CDR3 region has 14 residues. The germline CDR1 and CDR2 sequences are SGHRS and YFSETQ.

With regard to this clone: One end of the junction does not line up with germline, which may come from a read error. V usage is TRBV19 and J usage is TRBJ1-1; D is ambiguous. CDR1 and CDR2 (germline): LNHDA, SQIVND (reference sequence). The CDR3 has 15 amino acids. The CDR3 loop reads CASGIQWAVNTEAFF. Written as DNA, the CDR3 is TGTGCCAGTGGTATTCAGTGGGCTGTGAACACTGAAGCTTTCTTT.

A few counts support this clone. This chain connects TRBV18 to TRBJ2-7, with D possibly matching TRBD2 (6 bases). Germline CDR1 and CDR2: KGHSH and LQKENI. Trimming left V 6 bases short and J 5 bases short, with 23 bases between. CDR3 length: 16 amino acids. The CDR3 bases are TGTGCCAGCTCCTCCCTCTTGCGGGAAGCTCTTCACGAGCAGTACTTC. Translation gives CASSSLLREALHEQYF.

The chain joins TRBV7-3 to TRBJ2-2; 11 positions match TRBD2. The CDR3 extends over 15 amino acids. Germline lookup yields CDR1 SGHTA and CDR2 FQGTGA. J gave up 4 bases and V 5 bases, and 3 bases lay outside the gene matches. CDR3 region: CASSLLAGATGELFF. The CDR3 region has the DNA TGTGCCAGCAGCCTACTAGCGGGAGCCACCGGGGAGCTGTTTTTT.

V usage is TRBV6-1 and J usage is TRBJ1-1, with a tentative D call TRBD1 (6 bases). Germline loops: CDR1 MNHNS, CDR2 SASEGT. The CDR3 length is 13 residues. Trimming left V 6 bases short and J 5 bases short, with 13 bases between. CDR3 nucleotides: TGTGCCAGCAGGGACTACAGGGATACTGAAGCTTTCTTT. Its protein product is CASRDYRDTEAFF.

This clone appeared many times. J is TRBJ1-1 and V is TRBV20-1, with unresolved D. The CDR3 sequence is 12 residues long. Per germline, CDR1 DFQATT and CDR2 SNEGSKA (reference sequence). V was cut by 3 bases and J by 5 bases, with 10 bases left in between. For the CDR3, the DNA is TGCAGTGCTAGTCACCATGGGACTGAAGCTTTCTTT. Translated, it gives CSASHHGTEAFF.

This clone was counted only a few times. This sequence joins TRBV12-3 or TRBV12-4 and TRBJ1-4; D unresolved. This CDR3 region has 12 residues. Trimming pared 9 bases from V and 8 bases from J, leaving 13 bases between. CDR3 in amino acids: CARASVGEKLFF. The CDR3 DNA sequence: TGTGCCAGAGCCTCCGTGGGGGAAAAACTGTTTTTT.

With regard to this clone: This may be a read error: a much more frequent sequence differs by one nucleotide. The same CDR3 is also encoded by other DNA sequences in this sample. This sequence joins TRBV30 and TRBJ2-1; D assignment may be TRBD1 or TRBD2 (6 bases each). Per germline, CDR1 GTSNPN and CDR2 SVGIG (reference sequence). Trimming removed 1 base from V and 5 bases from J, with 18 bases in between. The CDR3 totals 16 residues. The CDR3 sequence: CAWSEGGRGSNNEQFF. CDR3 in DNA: TGTGCCTGGAGTGAGGGGGGCAGGGGATCGAACAATGAGCAGTTCTTC.

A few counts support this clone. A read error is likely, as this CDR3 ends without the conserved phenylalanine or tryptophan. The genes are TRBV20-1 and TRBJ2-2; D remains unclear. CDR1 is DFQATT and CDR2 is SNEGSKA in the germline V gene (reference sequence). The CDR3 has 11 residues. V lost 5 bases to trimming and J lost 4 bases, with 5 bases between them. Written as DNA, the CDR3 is TGCAGTGCTCTTCGCACCGGGGAGCTGTTTTCT. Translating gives CSALRTGELFS.

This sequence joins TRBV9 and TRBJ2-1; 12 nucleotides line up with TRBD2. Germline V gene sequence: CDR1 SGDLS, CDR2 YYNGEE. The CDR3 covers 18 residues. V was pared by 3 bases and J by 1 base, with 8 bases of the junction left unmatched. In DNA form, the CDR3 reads TGTGCCAGCAGCGCCACCGGGACTAGCGGGTTATCCTACAATGAGCAGTTCTTC. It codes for CASSATGTSGLSYNEQFF.

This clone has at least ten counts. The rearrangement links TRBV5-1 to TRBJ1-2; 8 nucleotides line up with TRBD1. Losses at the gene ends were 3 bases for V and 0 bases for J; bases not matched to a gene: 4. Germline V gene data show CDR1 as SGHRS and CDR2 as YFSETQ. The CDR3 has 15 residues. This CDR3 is CASSSQGAANYGYTF. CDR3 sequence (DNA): TGCGCCAGCAGCTCGCAGGGGGCGGCTAACTATGGCTACACCTTC.

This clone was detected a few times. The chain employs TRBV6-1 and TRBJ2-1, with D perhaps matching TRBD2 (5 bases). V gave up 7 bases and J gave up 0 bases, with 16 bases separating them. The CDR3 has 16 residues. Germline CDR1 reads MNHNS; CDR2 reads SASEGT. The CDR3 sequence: CASNHLGENSYNEQFF. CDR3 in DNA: TGTGCCAGCAACCATTTGGGAGAAAACTCCTACAATGAGCAGTTCTTC.

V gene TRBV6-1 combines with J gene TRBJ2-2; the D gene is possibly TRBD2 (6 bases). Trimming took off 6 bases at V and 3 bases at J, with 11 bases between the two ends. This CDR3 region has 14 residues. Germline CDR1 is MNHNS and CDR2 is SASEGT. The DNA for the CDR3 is TGTGCCAGCAGGGTACTAGCCGACACCGGGGAGCTGTTTTTT. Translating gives CASRVLADTGELFF.

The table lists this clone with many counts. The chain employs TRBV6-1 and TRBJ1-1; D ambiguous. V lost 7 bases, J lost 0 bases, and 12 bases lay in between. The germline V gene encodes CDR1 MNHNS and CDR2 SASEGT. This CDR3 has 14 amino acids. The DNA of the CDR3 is TGTGCCAGCACAAAAAAGACGGTGAACACTGAAGCTTTCTTT. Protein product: CASTKKTVNTEAFF.

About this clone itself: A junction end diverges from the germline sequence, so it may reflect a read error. The DNA of the CDR3 is TGTGCCAGCATTTACAAAGCGGGAGGACTCTCTGGGGCCAACGTCCTTACTTTC. It yields the protein CASIYKAGGLSGANVLTF. The gene calls are TRBV6-5 and TRBJ2-6; 9 nucleotides align to TRBD2. Per the germline V gene, CDR1 is MNHEY and CDR2 is SVGAGI. The CDR3 loop spans 18 amino acids.

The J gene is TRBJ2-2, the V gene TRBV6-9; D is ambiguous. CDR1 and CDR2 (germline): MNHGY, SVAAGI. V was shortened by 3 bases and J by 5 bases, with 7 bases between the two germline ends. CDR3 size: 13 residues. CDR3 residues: CASSYTQTGELFF. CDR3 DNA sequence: TGTGCCAGCAGTTACACCCAGACCGGGGAGCTGTTTTTT.

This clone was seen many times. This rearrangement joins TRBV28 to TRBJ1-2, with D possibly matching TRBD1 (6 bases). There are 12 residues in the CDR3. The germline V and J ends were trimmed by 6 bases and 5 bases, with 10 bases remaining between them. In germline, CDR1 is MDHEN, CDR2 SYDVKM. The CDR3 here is CASSLDRYGYTF. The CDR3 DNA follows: TGTGCCAGCAGCCTGGACAGATATGGCTACACCTTC.